The text below deals with one T cell receptor beta chain. This entry belongs to a study of shared clonotypes between healthy human individuals. Looking at the study overall: A few men and a couple of women, aged 18 to 49, were donors. There were three CD4 naive, three CD4 memory, two CD8 naive and one CD8 memory plates per donor.

In the authors' methods: ImmunoSEQ sequences covered only the junction and lacked quality scores; filtering therefore differed. Here immunoSEQ multiplex PCR was the method, and the copy in TCRdb shows in-frame clones only, minus some. From that table come the V and J calls and clone size; the DNA was used to work out D and trimming. This table has some 1.4 million clones, 96% appearing once. Every donor, a Caucasian adult, lived in Nashville, Tennessee. From germline, CDR1 is SGDLS and CDR2 YYNGEE. Trimming cost V 0 bases and J 7 bases; bases outside gene matches: 2. The CDR3 spans 14 residues. The chain combines TRBV9 with TRBJ1-4; 8 bases line up with TRBD1. The receptor was derived from a man aged 25 to 45 in good health. Source material: naive CD4+ T cells sorted from blood. Described subset: CD45RA+ positively selected. The CDR3, as DNA: TGTGCCAGCAGCGTAGGACAGGGGATTGAAAAACTGTTTTTT. It codes for CASSVGQGIEKLFF. Supplemented by reference TRBV9 and TRBJ1-4, the full variable domain reads DSGVTQTPKHLITATGQRVTLRCSPRSGDLSVYWYQQSLDQGLQFLIQYYNGEERAKGNILERFSAQQFPDLHSELNLSSLELGDSALYFCASSVGQGIEKLFFGSGTQLSVL.